A selection of T cell receptor beta chains follows, all from one sample in a study of CD8+CD57+ T cells in acquired aplastic anemia. TCRdb analysed the reads with MiXCR anew, one entry per CDR3 protein. The sample contains 110,000 or so distinct CDR3 sequences, approximately 50% of which appear only once. Material: sorted CD4+, CD8+, or CD8+CD57+ T cells (not recorded which) from PBMCs. Receptors were obtained from a human donor with aplastic anemia. The CDR3 runs from the conserved cysteine through the conserved F or W. The order of the fields is CDR3 protein, CDR3 DNA, V gene, J gene, D gene, clone size. A D gene is named only where the DNA matches it firmly. Where a row states a size, it is once, few, many or the class of an expanded clone; other rows omit it.

CDR3aa: CASSLGQANYGYTF
CDR3nt: TGTGCCAGCAGCTTAGGGCAGGCGAACTATGGCTACACCTTC
v_gene: TRBV5-1
j_gene: TRBJ1-2
d_gene: .
abundance: many

CDR3aa: CASRRTETDTQYF
CDR3nt: TGTGCCAGCAGGAGGACAGAGACAGATACGCAGTATTTT
v_gene: TRBV7-9
j_gene: TRBJ2-3
d_gene: .
abundance: .

CDR3aa: CSARGLAGGAYEQYF
CDR3nt: TGCAGTGCTAGAGGCCTAGCGGGAGGGGCCTACGAGCAGTACTTC
v_gene: TRBV20-1
j_gene: TRBJ2-7
d_gene: TRBD2
abundance: .

CDR3aa: CAIMARGTDEQFF
CDR3nt: TGTGCCATCATGGCCCGGGGGACGGATGAGCAGTTCTTC
v_gene: TRBV10-3
j_gene: TRBJ2-1
d_gene: .
abundance: .

CDR3aa: CASSTRTAYNEQFF
CDR3nt: TGTGCCAGTAGTACCCGGACCGCCTACAATGAGCAGTTCTTC
v_gene: TRBV19
j_gene: TRBJ2-1
d_gene: .
abundance: .

CDR3aa: CASSPPNTGELFF
CDR3nt: TGTGCCAGCAGCCCCCCTAACACCGGGGAGCTGTTTTTT
v_gene: TRBV13
j_gene: TRBJ2-2
d_gene: .
abundance: many

CDR3aa: CASSSRQDSYNEQFF
CDR3nt: TGTGCCAGCAGCTCGCGACAGGATTCCTACAATGAGCAGTTCTTC
v_gene: TRBV11-3
j_gene: TRBJ2-1
d_gene: .
abundance: many

CDR3aa: CASSFRQGDTGELFF
CDR3nt: TGTGCCAGCAGTTTTCGGCAGGGGGACACCGGGGAGCTGTTTTTT
v_gene: TRBV12-3/TRBV12-4
j_gene: TRBJ2-2
d_gene: TRBD1
abundance: .

CDR3aa: CASSETSGVAEQFF
CDR3nt: TGCGCCAGCAGTGAGACTAGCGGGGTGGCTGAGCAGTTCTTC
v_gene: TRBV10-1
j_gene: TRBJ2-1
d_gene: TRBD2
abundance: .

CDR3aa: CASSQSRRGTEAFF
CDR3nt: TGCGCCAGCAGCCAATCTCGAAGGGGCACTGAAGCTTTCTTT
v_gene: TRBV4-3
j_gene: TRBJ1-1
d_gene: .
abundance: many

CDR3aa: CASSLVGTGPAQHF
CDR3nt: TGTGCCAGCAGTTTAGTGGGGACAGGCCCAGCCCAGCATTTT
v_gene: TRBV27
j_gene: TRBJ1-5
d_gene: TRBD1
abundance: .

CDR3aa: CASRSGRGTFF
CDR3nt: TGTGCCAGTAGATCTGGCAGGGGGACTTTCTTT
v_gene: TRBV19
j_gene: TRBJ1-1
d_gene: TRBD1
abundance: few

CDR3aa: CASNWGSGDEQFF
CDR3nt: TGTGCCAGCAATTGGGGAAGTGGGGATGAGCAGTTCTTC
v_gene: TRBV2
j_gene: TRBJ2-1
d_gene: .
abundance: once

CDR3aa: CASSPGAFDEQYF
CDR3nt: TGTGCCAGCAGCCCTGGGGCTTTCGACGAGCAGTACTTC
v_gene: TRBV5-6
j_gene: TRBJ2-7
d_gene: .
abundance: many

CDR3aa: CASSQLLGTDTQYF
CDR3nt: TGCGCCAGCAGCCAACTCCTAGGTACAGATACGCAGTATTTT
v_gene: TRBV4-1
j_gene: TRBJ2-3
d_gene: .
abundance: .

CDR3aa: CASTTGLTGNTIYF
CDR3nt: TGTGCCAGTACGACAGGGTTGACCGGAAACACCATATATTTT
v_gene: TRBV14
j_gene: TRBJ1-3
d_gene: TRBD1
abundance: .

CDR3aa: CASSPNWNEQYF
CDR3nt: TGTGCCAGCAGCCCTAATTGGAACGAGCAGTACTTC
v_gene: TRBV7-6
j_gene: TRBJ2-7
d_gene: .
abundance: once

CDR3aa: CSARRTPNSPLHF
CDR3nt: TGCAGTGCTAGAAGGACACCGAATTCACCCCTCCACTTT
v_gene: TRBV20-1
j_gene: TRBJ1-6
d_gene: .
abundance: few

CDR3aa: CASSLSAGRSGYTF
CDR3nt: TGTGCCAGCAGCTTATCGGCAGGGCGGTCTGGCTACACCTTC
v_gene: TRBV7-9
j_gene: TRBJ1-2
d_gene: .
abundance: many

CDR3aa: CASGEFSPFTSSRETQYF
CDR3nt: TGTGCCAGCGGTGAATTTAGCCCCTTTACTAGCAGCCGAGAGACCCAGTACTTC
v_gene: TRBV25-1
j_gene: TRBJ2-5
d_gene: .
abundance: .

CDR3aa: CASWGGPDEQYF
CDR3nt: TGTGCCAGCTGGGGAGGGCCTGACGAGCAGTACTTC
v_gene: TRBV10-3
j_gene: TRBJ2-7
d_gene: TRBD2
abundance: few

CDR3aa: CAIRRTGEAYEQYF
CDR3nt: TGTGCCATCAGGAGGACAGGGGAGGCCTACGAGCAGTACTTC
v_gene: TRBV10-3
j_gene: TRBJ2-7
d_gene: TRBD1
abundance: .

CDR3aa: CASSATDSYEQYF
CDR3nt: TGTGCCAGCAGCGCGACTGATTCCTACGAGCAGTACTTC
v_gene: TRBV9
j_gene: TRBJ2-7
d_gene: .
abundance: many

CDR3aa: CTPAGYSYEQYF
CDR3nt: TGCACCCCCGCCGGGTACTCCTACGAGCAGTACTTC
v_gene: TRBV20-1
j_gene: TRBJ2-7
d_gene: .
abundance: .

CDR3aa: CASSLDFLSNQPQHF
CDR3nt: TGTGCCAGCAGCTTAGATTTCCTTAGCAATCAGCCCCAGCATTTT
v_gene: TRBV11-2
j_gene: TRBJ1-5
d_gene: .
abundance: .

CDR3aa: CASSLRTLDNEQFF
CDR3nt: TGTGCCAGCAGCTTAAGGACATTAGACAATGAGCAGTTCTTC
v_gene: TRBV7-8
j_gene: TRBJ2-1
d_gene: .
abundance: .

CDR3aa: CASSDTGSGGEKLFF
CDR3nt: TGTGCCAGCAGTGATACGGGGTCGGGGGGTGAAAAACTGTTTTTT
v_gene: TRBV2
j_gene: TRBJ1-4
d_gene: .
abundance: .

CDR3aa: CASNSWSQETQYF
CDR3nt: TGTGCCAGCAACTCATGGTCCCAAGAGACCCAGTACTTC
v_gene: TRBV7-9
j_gene: TRBJ2-5
d_gene: .
abundance: .

CDR3aa: CASIRGPQHF
CDR3nt: TGTGCCAGCATCCGAGGGCCCCAGCATTTT
v_gene: TRBV24-1
j_gene: TRBJ1-5
d_gene: .
abundance: .